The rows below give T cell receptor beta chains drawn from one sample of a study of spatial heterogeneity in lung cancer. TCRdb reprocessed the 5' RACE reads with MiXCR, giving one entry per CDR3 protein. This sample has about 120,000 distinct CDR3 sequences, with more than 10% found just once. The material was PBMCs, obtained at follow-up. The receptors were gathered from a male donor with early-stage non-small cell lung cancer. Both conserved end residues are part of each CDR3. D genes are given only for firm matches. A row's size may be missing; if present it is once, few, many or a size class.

CDR3 protein: CASSYSNMGAYGYTF
CDR3 DNA: TGTGCCAGCAGTTACTCGAACATGGGGGCCTATGGCTACACCTTC
V gene: TRBV6-6
D gene: .
clone size: few
J gene: TRBJ1-2

CDR3 protein: CASSLWGLAGRSGDEQYF
CDR3 DNA: TGTGCCAGCAGTTTGTGGGGACTAGCGGGGCGGTCGGGCGACGAGCAGTACTTC
V gene: TRBV12-3/TRBV12-4
D gene: TRBD2
clone size: many
J gene: TRBJ2-7

CDR3 protein: CASSLGLAGGTDTQYF
CDR3 DNA: TGTGCCAGCAGCTTGGGGCTAGCGGGCGGCACAGATACGCAGTATTTT
V gene: TRBV5-5
D gene: TRBD2
clone size: .
J gene: TRBJ2-3

CDR3 protein: CASRRTGTLYEQYF
CDR3 DNA: TGTGCCAGCAGACGCACCGGGACTTTATACGAGCAGTACTTC
V gene: TRBV6-5
D gene: .
clone size: .
J gene: TRBJ2-7

CDR3 protein: CAIRGSNYGYTF
CDR3 DNA: TGTGCCATCCGAGGGTCGAACTATGGCTACACCTTC
V gene: TRBV21-1
D gene: .
clone size: .
J gene: TRBJ1-2

CDR3 protein: CASIQTGADTQYF
CDR3 DNA: TGTGCCAGCATCCAGACAGGGGCAGATACGCAGTATTTT
V gene: TRBV28
D gene: TRBD1
clone size: .
J gene: TRBJ2-3

CDR3 protein: CASRTGDRGNYEQYF
CDR3 DNA: TGTGCCAGCAGGACCGGGGACAGGGGCAACTACGAGCAGTACTTC
V gene: TRBV12-3/TRBV12-4
D gene: TRBD1
clone size: few
J gene: TRBJ2-7

CDR3 protein: CASSFPGRSHYGYTF
CDR3 DNA: TGTGCCAGCAGTTTCCCGGGACGGTCCCACTATGGCTACACCTTC
V gene: TRBV28
D gene: .
clone size: .
J gene: TRBJ1-2

CDR3 protein: CASSSGQKAFF
CDR3 DNA: TGTGCCAGCAGTTCGGGACAGAAAGCTTTCTTT
V gene: TRBV7-9
D gene: TRBD1
clone size: few
J gene: TRBJ1-1

CDR3 protein: CASGGQGLTDTQYF
CDR3 DNA: TGTGCCAGCGGGGGACAGGGACTTACAGATACGCAGTATTTT
V gene: TRBV11-2
D gene: TRBD1
clone size: few
J gene: TRBJ2-3

CDR3 protein: CASSHGQTATNEKLFF
CDR3 DNA: TGCGCCAGCAGCCATGGACAGACTGCAACTAATGAAAAACTGTTTTTT
V gene: TRBV5-1
D gene: .
clone size: few
J gene: TRBJ1-4

CDR3 protein: CASSSDRGRLGANVLTF
CDR3 DNA: TGTGCCAGCAGTTCGGACAGGGGGCGCTTAGGGGCCAACGTCCTGACTTTC
V gene: TRBV28
D gene: TRBD1
clone size: many
J gene: TRBJ2-6

CDR3 protein: CASSIAAGGSPGANVLTF
CDR3 DNA: TGTGCCAGTAGTATAGCCGCAGGGGGATCGCCTGGGGCCAACGTCCTGACTTTC
V gene: TRBV19
D gene: TRBD1
clone size: many
J gene: TRBJ2-6

CDR3 protein: CASSLGSAGSNYGYTF
CDR3 DNA: TGTGCCAGCAGCTTAGGGTCGGCAGGATCTAACTATGGCTACACCTTC
V gene: TRBV5-5
D gene: .
clone size: many
J gene: TRBJ1-2

CDR3 protein: CASSLTDANQPQHF
CDR3 DNA: TGTGCCAGCAGTTTAACCGACGCGAATCAGCCCCAGCATTTT
V gene: TRBV27
D gene: .
clone size: .
J gene: TRBJ1-5

CDR3 protein: CATSSGQGAKSNQPQHF
CDR3 DNA: TGTGCCACCAGTTCGGGGCAGGGGGCGAAGAGCAATCAGCCCCAGCATTTT
V gene: TRBV24-1
D gene: TRBD1
clone size: few
J gene: TRBJ1-5